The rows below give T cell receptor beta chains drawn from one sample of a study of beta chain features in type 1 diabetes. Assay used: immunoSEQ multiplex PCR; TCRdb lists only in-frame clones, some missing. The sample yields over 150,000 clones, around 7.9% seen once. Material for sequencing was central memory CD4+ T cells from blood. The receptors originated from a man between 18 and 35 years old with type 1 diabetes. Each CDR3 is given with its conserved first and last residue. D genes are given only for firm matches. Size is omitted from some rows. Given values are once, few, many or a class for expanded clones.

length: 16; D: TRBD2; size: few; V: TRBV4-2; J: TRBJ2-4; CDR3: CASSHISGGAKNIQYF; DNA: TGTGCCAGCAGCCACATTAGCGGGGGGGCCAAAAACATTCAGTACTTC
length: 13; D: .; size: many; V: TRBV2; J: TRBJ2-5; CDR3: CASSTRSPETQYF; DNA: TGTGCCAGCAGTACGCGTAGTCCTGAGACCCAGTACTTC
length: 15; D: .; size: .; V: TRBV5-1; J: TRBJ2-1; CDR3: CASSPSGFRVFEQFF; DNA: TGCGCCAGCAGCCCCAGCGGGTTTAGAGTCTTTGAGCAGTTCTTC
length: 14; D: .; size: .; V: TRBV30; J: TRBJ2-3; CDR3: CAFRLGGGTDTQYF; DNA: TGTGCCTTTAGACTGGGAGGTGGCACAGATACGCAGTATTTT
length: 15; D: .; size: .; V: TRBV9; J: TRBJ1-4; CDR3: CASSPGRGNNEKLFF; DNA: TGTGCCAGCAGCCCGGGGAGGGGAAATAATGAAAAACTGTTTTTT
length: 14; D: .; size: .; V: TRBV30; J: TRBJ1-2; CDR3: CAWSVSRGWDGYTF; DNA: TGTGCCTGGAGTGTAAGCAGGGGCTGGGATGGCTACACCTTC
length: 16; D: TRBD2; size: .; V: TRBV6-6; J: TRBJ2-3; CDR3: CASSYRLAGVTDTQYF; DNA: TGTGCCAGCAGTTACCGCCTAGCGGGGGTGACAGATACGCAGTATTTT
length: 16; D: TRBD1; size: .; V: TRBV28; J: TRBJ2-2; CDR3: CASSSPGTGYTGELFF; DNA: TGTGCCAGCAGTTCCCCCGGGACAGGGTACACCGGGGAGCTGTTTTTT
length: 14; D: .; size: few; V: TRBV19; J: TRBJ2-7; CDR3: CASSIAEGGDEQYF; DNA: TGTGCCAGTAGTATAGCCGAGGGAGGAGACGAGCAGTACTTC
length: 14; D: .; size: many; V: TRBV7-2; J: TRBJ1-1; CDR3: CASSSRGLSTEAFF; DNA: TGTGCCAGCAGCTCCAGGGGTTTGAGCACTGAAGCTTTCTTT
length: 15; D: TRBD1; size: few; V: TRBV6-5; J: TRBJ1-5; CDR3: CASSYSGTGDQPQHF; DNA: TGTGCCAGCAGTTATTCCGGGACAGGGGATCAGCCCCAGCATTTT
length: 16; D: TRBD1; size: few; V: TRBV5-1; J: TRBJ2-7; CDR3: CASSLRGGTGDYEQYF; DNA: TGCGCCAGCAGCTTAAGGGGTGGGACAGGGGACTACGAGCAGTACTTC
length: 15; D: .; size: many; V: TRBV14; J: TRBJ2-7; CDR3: CASSQGLAGSYEQYF; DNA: TGTGCCAGCAGCCAAGGGCTTGCAGGGTCCTACGAGCAGTACTTC
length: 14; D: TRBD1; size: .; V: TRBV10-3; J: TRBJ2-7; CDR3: CAIGPGQGVGGQYF; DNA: TGTGCCATTGGGCCGGGACAGGGTGTTGGTGGGCAGTACTTC
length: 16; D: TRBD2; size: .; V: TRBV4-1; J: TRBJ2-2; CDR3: CASSHSGRGNTGELFF; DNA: TGCGCCAGCAGCCACTCAGGGAGGGGGAACACCGGGGAGCTGTTTTTT
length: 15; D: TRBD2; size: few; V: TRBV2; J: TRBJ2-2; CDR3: CASRGRGDETGELFF; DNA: TGTGCCAGCAGGGGGAGGGGAGATGAGACCGGGGAGCTGTTTTTT
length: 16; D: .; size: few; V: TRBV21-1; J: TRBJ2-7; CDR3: CASSKAVEAHGGEQYF; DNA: TGTGCCAGCAGCAAAGCGGTCGAGGCACACGGGGGAGAGCAGTACTTC
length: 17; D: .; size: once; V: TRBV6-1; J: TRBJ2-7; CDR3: CASSEAAASDSDYEQYF; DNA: TGTGCCAGCAGTGAAGCAGCGGCATCCGACTCTGACTACGAGCAGTACTTC
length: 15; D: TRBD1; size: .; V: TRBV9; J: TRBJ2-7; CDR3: CASSLRPGQGYEQYF; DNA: TGTGCCAGCAGCTTACGGCCGGGACAGGGCTACGAGCAGTACTTC
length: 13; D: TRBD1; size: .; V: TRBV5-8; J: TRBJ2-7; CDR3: CASTRTGPYEQYF; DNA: TGTGCCAGCACCCGGACAGGCCCCTACGAGCAGTACTTC
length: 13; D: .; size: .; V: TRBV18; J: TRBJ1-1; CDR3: CASSLQVNTEAFF; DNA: TGTGCCAGCTCACTTCAGGTGAACACTGAAGCTTTCTTT
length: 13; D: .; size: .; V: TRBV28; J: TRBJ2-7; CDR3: CASGRGQPYEQYF; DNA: TGTGCCAGCGGACGTGGACAACCCTACGAGCAGTACTTC
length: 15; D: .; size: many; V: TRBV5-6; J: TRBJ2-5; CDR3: CASSLVGRAQETQYF; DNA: TGTGCCAGCAGCTTGGTCGGCAGGGCCCAAGAGACCCAGTACTTC
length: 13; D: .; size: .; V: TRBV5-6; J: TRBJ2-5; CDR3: CASSLDEQETQYF; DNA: TGTGCCAGCAGCTTGGATGAGCAAGAGACCCAGTACTTC
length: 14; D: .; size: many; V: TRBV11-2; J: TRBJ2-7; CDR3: CASSPGVTSYEQYF; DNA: TGTGCCAGCAGCCCAGGGGTCACCTCCTACGAGCAGTACTTC
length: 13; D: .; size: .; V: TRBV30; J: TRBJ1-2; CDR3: CAWSVQSNYGYTF; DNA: TGTGCCTGGAGTGTACAGTCTAACTATGGCTACACCTTC
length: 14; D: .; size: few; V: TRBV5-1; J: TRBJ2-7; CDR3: CASSLTGSSYEQYF; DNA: TGCGCCAGCAGCTTGACAGGGTCTTCCTACGAGCAGTACTTC
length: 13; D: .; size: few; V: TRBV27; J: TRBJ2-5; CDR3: CASSTRGEETQYF; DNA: TGTGCCAGCAGCACCAGAGGCGAAGAGACCCAGTACTTC
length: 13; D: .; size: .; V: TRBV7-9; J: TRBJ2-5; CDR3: CASSRTGVETQYF; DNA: TGTGCCAGCAGCCGTACAGGAGTGGAGACCCAGTACTTC
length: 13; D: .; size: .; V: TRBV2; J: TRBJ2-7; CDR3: CASKTTAAYEQYF; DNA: TGTGCCAGCAAAACGACAGCCGCCTACGAGCAGTACTTC
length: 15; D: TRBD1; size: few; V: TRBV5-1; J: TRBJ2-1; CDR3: CASSPGGQGAGEQFF; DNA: TGCGCCAGCAGCCCAGGGGGACAGGGGGCGGGTGAGCAGTTCTTC
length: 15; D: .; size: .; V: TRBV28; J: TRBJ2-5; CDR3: CASSSLFPQGRYQYF; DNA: TGTGCCAGCAGTTCCCTATTTCCCCAGGGGCGCTACCAGTACTTC
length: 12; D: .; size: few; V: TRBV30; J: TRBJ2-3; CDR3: CAWSPGTDTQYF; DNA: TGTGCCTGGAGCCCGGGGACAGATACGCAGTATTTT
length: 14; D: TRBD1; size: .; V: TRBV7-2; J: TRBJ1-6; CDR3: CASSQDRGNSPLHF; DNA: TGTGCCAGCAGCCAGGACAGGGGGAATTCACCCCTCCACTTT
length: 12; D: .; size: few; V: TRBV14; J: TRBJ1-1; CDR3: CASSQDQGRGFF; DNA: TGTGCCAGCAGCCAAGATCAGGGGAGGGGTTTCTTT
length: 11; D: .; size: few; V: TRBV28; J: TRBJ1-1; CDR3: CASSFRDEAFF; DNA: TGTGCCAGCAGTTTCCGGGATGAAGCTTTCTTT
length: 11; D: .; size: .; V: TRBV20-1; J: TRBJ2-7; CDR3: CSALRGSEQYF; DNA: TGCAGTGCCCTTAGGGGGTCTGAGCAGTACTTC
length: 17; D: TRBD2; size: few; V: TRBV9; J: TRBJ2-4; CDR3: CASSPRLAGGSKNIQYF; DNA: TGTGCCAGCAGCCCCCGACTAGCGGGAGGGTCCAAAAACATTCAGTACTTC
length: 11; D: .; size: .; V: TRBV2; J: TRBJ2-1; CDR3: CASRPRSEQFF; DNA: TGTGCCAGCAGACCAAGGAGTGAGCAGTTCTTC
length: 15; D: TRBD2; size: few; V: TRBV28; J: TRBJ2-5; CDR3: CASSLASGNQETQYF; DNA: TGTGCCAGCAGTTTGGCTAGCGGGAACCAAGAGACCCAGTACTTC
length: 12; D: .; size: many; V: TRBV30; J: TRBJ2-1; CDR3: CAWSIVRNEQFF; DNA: TGTGCCTGGAGTATCGTCAGGAATGAGCAGTTCTTC
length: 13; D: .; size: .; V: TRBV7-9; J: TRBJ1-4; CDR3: CASSSHRGEKLFF; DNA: TGTGCCAGCAGCTCTCATCGGGGTGAAAAACTGTTTTTT